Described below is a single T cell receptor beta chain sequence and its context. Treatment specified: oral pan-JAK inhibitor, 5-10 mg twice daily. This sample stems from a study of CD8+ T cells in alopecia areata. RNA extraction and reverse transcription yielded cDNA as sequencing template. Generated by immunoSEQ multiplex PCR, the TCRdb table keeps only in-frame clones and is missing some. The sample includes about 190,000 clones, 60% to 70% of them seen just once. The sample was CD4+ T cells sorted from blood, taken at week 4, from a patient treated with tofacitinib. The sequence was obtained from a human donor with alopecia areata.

CDR3 amino acids: CASSPGTGDAYEQYF. Written as DNA, the CDR3 is TGTGCCAGCTCACCAGGGACGGGAGACGCCTACGAGCAGTACTTC. The gene calls are TRBV18 and TRBJ2-7; D is possibly TRBD2 (6 bases). The CDR3 sequence is 15 residues long. The ends were cut back, 2 bases at V and 2 bases at J, with 13 bases in the middle. Germline V CDR1 and CDR2: KGHSH, LQKENI.